This T cell receptor (beta chain) stems from a study of PD-L1 blockade in urothelial cancer. Looking at the study overall: In the patient group, about 85% of the roughly 30 were males with bladder-origin urothelial cancer.

Study findings and constraints: Patients with below-median pretreatment blood clonality survived longer.

In its sample, this clone was seen once. Its antigen is unknown. Pretreatment and on-treatment samples were taken, numbering 1 to 8 per patient. Here immunoSEQ multiplex PCR was the method, and the copy in TCRdb shows in-frame clones only, minus some. The repertoire includes about 39,000 clones, 85% to 90% of them detected once, and about 2% sits in the top ten. Germline assignment: CDR1 SGHVS and CDR2 FNYEAQ. The CDR3 totals 14 residues. V trimming: 1 base; J trimming: 4 bases; junction bases outside the gene matches: 3. The specimen comprised PBMCs, sampled around atezolizumab (anti-PD-L1) treatment. The rearrangement joins TRBV7-6 to TRBJ2-7, with 8 bases that match TRBD1. The TCR was taken from a man aged 55-75 years with urothelial cancer. In DNA, the CDR3 is TGTGCCAGCAGCTTAGACAGGGGGGCATACGAGCAGTACTTC. Protein sequence: CASSLDRGAYEQYF.